These T cell receptor beta chains were read from a single sample in a study of blood T cell repertoires in COVID-19. TCRdb keeps only in-frame clones here, not all; method: immunoSEQ multiplex PCR. The sample has under 350,000 clones, approximately 83% seen once; the top ten hold 9.5% to 11%. Sequencing input: peripheral blood. The receptor source for this set is a woman between 70 and 85 years old with acute or convalescent COVID-19. The conserved cysteine and the conserved F or W are not part of the CDR3 here. Each record gives: V gene, CDR3 protein.

TRBV4-1	ASSLSRTEHYGYT
TRBV3-1/TRBV3-2	ASSRRAYNEQF
TRBV19	ASSTTGGLDEKLF
TRBV3-1/TRBV3-2	AVAGQSYNEQF
TRBV30	ARQGVGETQY
TRBV11-2	ASSSDSPSYNEQF
TRBV6-5	ASSSLAGGQETQY
TRBV6-6	ASSYTPQGPYT
TRBV11-3	ASSLTGFSGELF
TRBV5-4	ASSQGAADTQY
TRBV25-1	ASMPRRGTSTEAF
TRBV5-6	ASSIQGSDIQY
TRBV7-9	ASSALNTGELF
TRBV27	ASSLSGSGGGMYEQF
TRBV4-1	ASSQLMRGKLF
TRBV11-2	ASSPRRGGRGTEAF
TRBV14	ASSQDLAGYEQY
TRBV7-2	ASSRSHGMNTEAF
TRBV4-2	ASSQVGALEAF
TRBV6-1	ASSDRFSGERGSTDTQY
TRBV10-2	ASSELPGGQDTQY
TRBV27	ASRAQGSTLGTQY
TRBV10-1	ASSEQGADEKLF
TRBV6-2/TRBV6-3	ASSYRGGPPDTQY
TRBV7-9	ASSLEVVADTQY
TRBV5-1	ASSIPGQQETQY
TRBV11-3	ASSLGSVTDTQY
TRBV19	ASSPLGSAGNQPQH
TRBV6-5	ASSSPAGNYGYT
TRBV21-1	ASSKNVLLYEQY
TRBV5-1	ASSPYPRQGRAPDGYT
TRBV6-2/TRBV6-3	ASSQQLGQGGAKNIQY
TRBV6-1	ASSESFGGGYYNEQF
TRBV6-1	ASSEAGGGDQPQH
TRBV6-5	ASRPGTGRGYT
TRBV7-9	ASSFGQGAGEQF
TRBV25-1	ASNPTGVGNYGYT
TRBV7-9	ASSSQGGEKLF
TRBV7-9	ASSLRVVTEAF
TRBV24-1	ATSDPGRGSEGYT
TRBV3-1/TRBV3-2	ASSPGLAGEQY
TRBV6-6	ASRLKIGTRSYGYT
TRBV5-6	ASSLRGGGIGALH
TRBV6-6	ASRQTSGVETGELF
TRBV6-1	ASSESGYGYT
TRBV5-4	ASSLGGGAGTYEQY
TRBV3-1/TRBV3-2	ASSQVGREAF
TRBV3-1/TRBV3-2	ASSQALSDTEAF
TRBV29-1	SVQKEAGRGYT
TRBV5-6	ASSMGQGALNTEAF
TRBV3-1/TRBV3-2	ASKPRGGRGETQY
TRBV6-1	ASSVLRDAKNQPQH
TRBV12-3/TRBV12-4	ASGGELYQPQH